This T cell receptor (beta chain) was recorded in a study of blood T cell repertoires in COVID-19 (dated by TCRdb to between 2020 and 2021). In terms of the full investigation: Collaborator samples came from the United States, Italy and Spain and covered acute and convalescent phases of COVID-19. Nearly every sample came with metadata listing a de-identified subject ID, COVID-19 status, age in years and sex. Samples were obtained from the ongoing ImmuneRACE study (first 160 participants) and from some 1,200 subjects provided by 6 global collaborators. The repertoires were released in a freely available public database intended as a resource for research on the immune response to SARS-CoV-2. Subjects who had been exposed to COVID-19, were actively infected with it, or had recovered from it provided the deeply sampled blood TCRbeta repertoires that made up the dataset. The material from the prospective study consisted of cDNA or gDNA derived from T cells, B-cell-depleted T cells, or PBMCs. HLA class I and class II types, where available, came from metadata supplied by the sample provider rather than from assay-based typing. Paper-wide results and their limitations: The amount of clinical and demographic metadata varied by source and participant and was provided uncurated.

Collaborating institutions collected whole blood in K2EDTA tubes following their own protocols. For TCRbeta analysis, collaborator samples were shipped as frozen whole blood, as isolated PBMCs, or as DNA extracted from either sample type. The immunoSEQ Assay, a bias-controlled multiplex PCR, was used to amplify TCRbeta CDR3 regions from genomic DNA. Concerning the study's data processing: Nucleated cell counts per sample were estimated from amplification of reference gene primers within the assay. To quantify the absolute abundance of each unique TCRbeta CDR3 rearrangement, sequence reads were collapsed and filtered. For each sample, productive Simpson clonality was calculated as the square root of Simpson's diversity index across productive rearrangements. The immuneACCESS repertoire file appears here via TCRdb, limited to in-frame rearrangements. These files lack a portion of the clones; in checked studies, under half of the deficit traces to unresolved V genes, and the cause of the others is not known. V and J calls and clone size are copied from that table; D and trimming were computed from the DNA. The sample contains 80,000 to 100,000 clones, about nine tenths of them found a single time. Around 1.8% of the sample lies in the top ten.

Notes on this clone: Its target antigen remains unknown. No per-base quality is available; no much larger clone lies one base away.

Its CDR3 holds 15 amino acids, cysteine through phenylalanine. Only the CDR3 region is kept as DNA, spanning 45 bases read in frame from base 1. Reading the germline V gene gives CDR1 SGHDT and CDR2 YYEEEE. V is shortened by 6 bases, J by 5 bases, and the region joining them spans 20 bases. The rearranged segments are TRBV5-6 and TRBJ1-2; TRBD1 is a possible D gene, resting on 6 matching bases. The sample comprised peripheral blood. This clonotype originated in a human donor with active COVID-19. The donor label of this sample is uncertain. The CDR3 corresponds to CASTLTMGARYGYTF. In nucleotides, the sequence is TGTGCCAGCACCCTAACGATGGGGGCGCGTTATGGCTACACCTTC.